This TCR beta chain emerged from a study of naive and memory T cell subsets. Germline V lookup: CDR1 SGHNT, CDR2 YYREEE (reference sequence). V shed 2 bases and J shed 0 bases, with 6 bases lying between them. The CDR3 runs to 14 residues. Amplification of ligated cDNA took four PCR rounds with SP2 and nested alpha and beta constant primers. Reverse transcription of blood and skin TCR RNA was primed at alpha and beta constant regions. Via MiXCR, TCRdb re-called the 5' RACE reads, giving one row per CDR3 protein. This table has about 57,000 distinct CDR3 sequences, under 10% appearing once. An oligonucleotide containing a UMI was ligated to the 3' end of TCR cDNA. Whole-blood samples were approximately 2.6 ml of peripheral blood from healthy adult volunteers. Cells were not sorted; total RNA input targeted about 1 to 1000 ng. This clonotype was seen repeatedly, ten times or more.

V gene TRBV5-4 combines with J gene TRBJ1-3; maybe TRBD1 (6 bases). The source of this sequence is a female donor in good health. The CDR3: CASSLGGSGNTIYF. CDR3 DNA: TGTGCCAGCAGCTTAGGGGGCTCTGGAAACACCATATATTTT.